The clone carrying this T cell receptor (beta chain) was seen more than once but under ten times. Its antigen is undetermined. This sample was taken from a study of T-cell memory formation after mild COVID-19. Points from the study as a whole: Proof of SARS-CoV-2 specificity was absent for the second-wave clones that crested on day 37. The appearance of some responding clones in pre-infection memory suggested that cross-reactive memory joined. From day 15 to 85, contracting clones were balanced between CD4 and CD8, whereas later expanders leaned toward CD4+. Most CD4+ clones that shrank were in CM and EM, while CD8+ ones turned up in EMRA.

TCRdb ran MiXCR on the 5' RACE reads and lists one entry per CDR3 protein. The table shows 500,000 to 600,000 distinct CDR3 sequences, with approximately 18% occurring only once. This clonotype originated in an adult woman who had mild COVID-19 (a few samples of this study predate the infection). Cell type and time point are not known. The sequenced material came from PBMCs or a T cell subset sorted from them (not recorded which).

CDR3 in amino acids: CASSWGHEQYF. CDR3 nucleotides: TGTGCCAGCAGCTGGGGCCACGAGCAGTACTTC. V is TRBV5-6 and J is TRBJ2-7; weak D call: TRBD1 (5 bases). The CDR3 has 11 amino acids. Germline CDR1 is SGHDT and CDR2 is YYEEEE. The V end was cut by 3 bases, the J end by 5 bases, with 6 bases between.